Sequencing of this T cell receptor (beta chain) was carried out in a study of T cell changes during pregnancy in multiple sclerosis. The germline V gene has CDR1 SGHDN and CDR2 FVKESK. The J segment lost 4 bases and the V segment lost 2 bases, leaving 6 bases of the junction unmatched. The CDR3 is 15 residues long. Some clones are missing from TCRdb's copy, which holds only in-frame ones; the method was immunoSEQ multiplex PCR. The sample lists under 50,000 clones; about 87% were seen once. This clone showed up just a few times. The sequence was collected from a female donor with multiple sclerosis, enrolled in a pregnancy study. The chain couples TRBV14 to TRBJ2-3, with TRBD2 matching over 7 bases. This specimen consisted of CD4+ T cells from peripheral blood mononuclear cells, obtained before pregnancy. The CDR3 DNA follows: TGTGCCAGCAGCCAAATGCCAGGGAGGGCAGATACGCAGTATTTT. Amino acids: CASSQMPGRADTQYF.